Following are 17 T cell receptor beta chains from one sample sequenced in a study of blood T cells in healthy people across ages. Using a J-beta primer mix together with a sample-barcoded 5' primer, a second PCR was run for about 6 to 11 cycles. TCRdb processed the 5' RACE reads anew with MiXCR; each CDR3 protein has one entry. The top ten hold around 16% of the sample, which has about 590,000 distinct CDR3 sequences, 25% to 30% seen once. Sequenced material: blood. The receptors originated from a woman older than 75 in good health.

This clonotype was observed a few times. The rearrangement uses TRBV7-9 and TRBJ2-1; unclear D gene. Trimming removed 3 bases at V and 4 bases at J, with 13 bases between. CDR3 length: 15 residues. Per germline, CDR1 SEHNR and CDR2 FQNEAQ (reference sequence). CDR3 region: CASSFPVGFYNEQFF. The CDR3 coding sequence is TGTGCCAGCAGCTTCCCGGTTGGGTTTTACAATGAGCAGTTCTTC.

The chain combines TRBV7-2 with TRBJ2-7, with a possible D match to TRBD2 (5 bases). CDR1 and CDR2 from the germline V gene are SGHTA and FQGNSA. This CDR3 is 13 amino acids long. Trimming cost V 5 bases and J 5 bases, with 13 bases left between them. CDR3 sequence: CASSTGLHHEQYF. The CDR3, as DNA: TGTGCCAGCAGCACCGGACTTCACCACGAGCAGTACTTC.

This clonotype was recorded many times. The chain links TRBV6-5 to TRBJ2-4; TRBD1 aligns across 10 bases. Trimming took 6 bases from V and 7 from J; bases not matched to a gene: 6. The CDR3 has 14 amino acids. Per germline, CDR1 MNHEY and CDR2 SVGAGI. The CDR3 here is CASSSGQGGNIQYF. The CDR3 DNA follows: TGTGCCAGCAGCTCCGGACAGGGGGGGAACATTCAGTACTTC.

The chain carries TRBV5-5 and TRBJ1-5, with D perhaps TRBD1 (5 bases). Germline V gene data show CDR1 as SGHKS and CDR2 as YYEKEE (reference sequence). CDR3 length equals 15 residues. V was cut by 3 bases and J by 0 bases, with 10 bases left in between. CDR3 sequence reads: CASSSSGGSNQPQHF. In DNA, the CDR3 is TGTGCCAGCAGCTCGTCGGGGGGTAGCAATCAGCCCCAGCATTTT.

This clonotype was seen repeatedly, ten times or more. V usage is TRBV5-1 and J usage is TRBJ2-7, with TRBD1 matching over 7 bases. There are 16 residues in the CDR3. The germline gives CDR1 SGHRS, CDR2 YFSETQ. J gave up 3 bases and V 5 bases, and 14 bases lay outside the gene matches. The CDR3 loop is CASSPHSGTVGYEQYF. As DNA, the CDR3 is TGCGCCAGCAGTCCACACTCCGGGACAGTCGGCTACGAGCAGTACTTC. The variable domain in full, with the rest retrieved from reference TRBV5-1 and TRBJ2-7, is KAGVTQTPRYLIKTRGQQVTLSCSPISGHRSVSWYQQTPGQGLQFLFEYFSETQRNKGNFPGRFSGRQFSNSRSEMNVSTLELGDSALYLCASSPHSGTVGYEQYFGPGTRLTVT.

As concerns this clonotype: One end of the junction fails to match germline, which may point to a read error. The CDR3 protein is CAYGGDTGNTIDF. The CDR3 DNA sequence: TGTGCTTACGGGGGGGACACTGGAAACACCATAGATTTT. The rearrangement links TRBV30 to TRBJ1-3; D is possibly TRBD1 (6 bases). The CDR3 is made up of 13 amino acids. Germline CDR1 reads GTSNPN; CDR2 reads SVGIG (reference sequence).

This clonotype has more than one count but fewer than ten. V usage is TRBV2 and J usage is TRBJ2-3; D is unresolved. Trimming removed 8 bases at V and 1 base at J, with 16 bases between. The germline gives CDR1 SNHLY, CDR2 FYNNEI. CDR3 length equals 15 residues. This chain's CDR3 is CASPKAASRTDTQYF. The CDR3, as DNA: TGTGCCAGCCCGAAGGCGGCATCCCGCACAGATACGCAGTATTTT.

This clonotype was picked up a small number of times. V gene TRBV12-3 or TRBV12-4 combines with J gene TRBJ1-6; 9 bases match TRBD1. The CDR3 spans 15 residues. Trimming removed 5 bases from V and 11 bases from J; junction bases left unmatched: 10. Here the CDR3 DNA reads TGTGCCAGCAGTCCCGCCGGGACAGGGAGGGCACCCCTCCACTTT. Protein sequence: CASSPAGTGRAPLHF.

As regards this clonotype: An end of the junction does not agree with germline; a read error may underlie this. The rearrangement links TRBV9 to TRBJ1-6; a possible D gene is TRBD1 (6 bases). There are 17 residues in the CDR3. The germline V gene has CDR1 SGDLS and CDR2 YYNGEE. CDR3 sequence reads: CTSSVGAGETYNSPLHF. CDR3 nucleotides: TGTACCAGCAGCGTAGGAGCAGGGGAAACCTATAATTCACCCCTCCACTTT.

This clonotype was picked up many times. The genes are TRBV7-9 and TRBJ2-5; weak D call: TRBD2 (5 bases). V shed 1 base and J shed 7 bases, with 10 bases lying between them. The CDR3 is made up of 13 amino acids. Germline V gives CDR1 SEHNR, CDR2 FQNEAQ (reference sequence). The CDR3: CASSLGAAVTQYF. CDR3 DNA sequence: TGTGCCAGCAGCTTAGGAGCGGCCGTGACCCAGTACTTC.

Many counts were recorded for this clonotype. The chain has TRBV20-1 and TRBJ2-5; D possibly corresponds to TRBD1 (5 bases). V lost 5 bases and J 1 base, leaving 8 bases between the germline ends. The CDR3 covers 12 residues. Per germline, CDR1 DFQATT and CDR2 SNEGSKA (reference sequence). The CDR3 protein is CSAQRGQETQYF. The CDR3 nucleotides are TGCAGTGCTCAAAGGGGCCAAGAGACCCAGTACTTC.

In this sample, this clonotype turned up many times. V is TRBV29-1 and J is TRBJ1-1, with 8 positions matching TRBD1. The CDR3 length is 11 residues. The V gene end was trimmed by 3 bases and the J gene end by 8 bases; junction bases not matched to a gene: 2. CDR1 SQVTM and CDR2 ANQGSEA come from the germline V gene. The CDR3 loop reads CSVDRDREAFF. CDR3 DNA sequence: TGCAGCGTTGACCGGGACAGGGAAGCTTTCTTT.

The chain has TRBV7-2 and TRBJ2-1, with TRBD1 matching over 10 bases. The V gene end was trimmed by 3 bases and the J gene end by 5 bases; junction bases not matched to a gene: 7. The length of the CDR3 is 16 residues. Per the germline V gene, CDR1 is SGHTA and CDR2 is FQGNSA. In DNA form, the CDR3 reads TGTGCCAGCAGCTTCATGCCCGGGACAGGGGACAATGAGCAGTTCTTC. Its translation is CASSFMPGTGDNEQFF.

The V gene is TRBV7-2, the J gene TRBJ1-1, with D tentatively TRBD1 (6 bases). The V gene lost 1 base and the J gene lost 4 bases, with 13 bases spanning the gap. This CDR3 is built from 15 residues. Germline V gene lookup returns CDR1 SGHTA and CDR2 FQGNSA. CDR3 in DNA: TGTGCCAGCAGCTTAGGCCCAGGGGCGAGCACTGAAGCTTTCTTT. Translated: CASSLGPGASTEAFF.

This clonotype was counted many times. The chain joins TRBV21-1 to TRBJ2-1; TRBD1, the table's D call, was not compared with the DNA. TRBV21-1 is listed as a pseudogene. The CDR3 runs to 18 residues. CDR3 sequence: CASSKRPEEGTSYNEQFF. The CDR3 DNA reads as TGTGCCAGCAGCAAACGGCCGGAAGAGGGAACCTCCTACAATGAGCAGTTCTTC.

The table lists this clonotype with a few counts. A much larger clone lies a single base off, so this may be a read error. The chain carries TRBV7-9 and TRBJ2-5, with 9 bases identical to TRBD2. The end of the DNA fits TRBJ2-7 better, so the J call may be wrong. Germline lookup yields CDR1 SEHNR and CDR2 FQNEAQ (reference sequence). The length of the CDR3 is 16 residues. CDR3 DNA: TGTGCCAGCAGCTTAACGACCGGGACTAGCTTCTACGAGCAGTACTTC. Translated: CASSLTTGTSFYEQYF.

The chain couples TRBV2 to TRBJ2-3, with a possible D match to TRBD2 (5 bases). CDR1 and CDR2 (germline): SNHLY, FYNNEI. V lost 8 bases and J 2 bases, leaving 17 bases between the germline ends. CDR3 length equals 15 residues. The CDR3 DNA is TGTGCCAGCTCGTATAGGACTCCAGACACAGATACGCAGTATTTT. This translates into CASSYRTPDTDTQYF.